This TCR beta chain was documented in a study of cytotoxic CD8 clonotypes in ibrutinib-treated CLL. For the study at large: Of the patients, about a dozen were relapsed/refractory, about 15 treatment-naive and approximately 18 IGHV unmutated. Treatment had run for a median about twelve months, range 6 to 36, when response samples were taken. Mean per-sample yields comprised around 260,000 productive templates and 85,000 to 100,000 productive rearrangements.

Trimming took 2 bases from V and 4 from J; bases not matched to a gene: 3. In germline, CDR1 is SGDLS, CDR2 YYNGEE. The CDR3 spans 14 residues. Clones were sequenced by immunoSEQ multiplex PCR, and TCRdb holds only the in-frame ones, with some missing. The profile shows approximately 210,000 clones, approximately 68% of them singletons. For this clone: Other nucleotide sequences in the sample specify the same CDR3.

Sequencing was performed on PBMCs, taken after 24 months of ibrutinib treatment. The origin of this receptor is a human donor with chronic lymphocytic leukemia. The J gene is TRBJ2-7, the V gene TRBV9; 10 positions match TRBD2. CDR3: CASSVASGSYEQYF. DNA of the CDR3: TGTGCCAGCAGCGTGGCTAGCGGGAGTTACGAGCAGTACTTC.